This is a list of T cell receptor beta chains from one sample in a study of blood T cell repertoires in COVID-19. Clones were sequenced by immunoSEQ multiplex PCR, and TCRdb holds only the in-frame ones, with some missing. The table has some 200,000 clones, about 91% seen once. Sample: peripheral blood. The receptors here all came from a woman in her thirties or forties with acute or convalescent COVID-19. Each CDR3 is given with its conserved first and last residue. Each record gives: J gene, clone size, V gene, D gene, CDR3 protein, CDR3 DNA. D genes are given only for firm matches. Size values are once, few and many counts, or a class for expanded clones, and some rows have none.

TRBJ1-2 NA TRBV27 TRBD1 CASSPRTGDGYTF TGTGCCAGCAGTCCCCGGACAGGGGACGGCTACACCTTC
TRBJ1-1 few TRBV21-1 NA CASSFRDRGLIGEAFF TGTGCCAGCAGCTTTCGGGACAGGGGCCTTATCGGTGAAGCTTTCTTT
TRBJ2-1 NA TRBV5-6 TRBD2 CASAGPGLREWKQFF TGTGCCAGCGCGGGACCGGGACTAAGGGAATGGAAGCAGTTCTTC
TRBJ1-2 NA TRBV9 TRBD1 CASSLQGAGYGYTF TGTGCCAGCAGCCTACAGGGGGCGGGCTATGGCTACACCTTC
TRBJ2-2 few TRBV5-1 NA CASRGTENTGELFF TGCGCCAGCCGCGGGACGGAGAACACCGGGGAGCTGTTTTTT
TRBJ1-1 NA TRBV7-9 TRBD1 CASSSNRGPVTEAFF TGTGCCAGCAGCTCAAACAGGGGGCCGGTCACTGAAGCTTTCTTT
TRBJ1-2 NA TRBV6-6 NA CASGLTRGGDYGYTF TGTGCCAGCGGACTAACGCGGGGGGGCGACTATGGCTACACCTTC
TRBJ1-4 NA TRBV6-5 NA CASKEYRELGKLFF TGTGCCAGTAAGGAGTACAGGGAGCTAGGAAAACTGTTTTTT
TRBJ1-2 NA TRBV19 NA CASSRPTDTNYGYTF TGTGCCAGTAGTAGGCCGACAGATACTAACTATGGCTACACCTTC
TRBJ1-2 NA TRBV3-1/TRBV3-2 NA CASSPTGSLDYTF TGTGCCAGCAGCCCTACAGGCTCCTTAGACTACACCTTC
TRBJ1-1 NA TRBV19 TRBD1 CASNQWTGDVTEAFF TGTGCCAGTAACCAGTGGACAGGGGACGTCACTGAAGCTTTCTTT
TRBJ1-5 NA TRBV6-6 NA CASSLRGGGNQPQHF TGTGCCAGCAGCCTCCGGGGGGGAGGCAATCAGCCCCAGCATTTT
TRBJ1-1 NA TRBV29-1 NA CSVGGPRGDGRRMNTEAFF TGCAGCGTTGGGGGCCCCCGGGGGGATGGTCGGAGAATGAACACTGAAGCTTTCTTT
TRBJ1-2 NA TRBV10-3 NA CAISESPGDLYGYTF TGTGCCATCAGTGAGTCCCCGGGGGACCTCTATGGCTACACCTTC
TRBJ2-5 NA TRBV6-1 NA CASSEGYIRETQYF TGTGCCAGCAGTGAAGGCTATATCCGGGAGACCCAGTACTTC
TRBJ1-1 NA TRBV3-1/TRBV3-2 NA CASSRGGNTEAFF TGTGCCAGCAGCCGAGGGGGGAACACTGAAGCTTTCTTT
TRBJ1-1 NA TRBV5-1 NA CASSMTGMNTEAFF TGCGCCAGCAGTATGACAGGCATGAACACTGAAGCTTTCTTT
TRBJ1-6 NA TRBV15 TRBD1 CATRGGTGNSPLHF TGTGCCACCAGAGGAGGGACAGGGAATTCACCCCTCCACTTT
TRBJ1-1 NA TRBV10-3 NA CAISKGGLTEAFF TGTGCCATCTCTAAGGGGGGGCTGACAGAAGCTTTCTTT
TRBJ2-3 NA TRBV4-2 TRBD1 CASSQGVGQRVDTQYF TGTGCCAGCAGCCAAGGGGTGGGACAGCGTGTGGATACGCAGTATTTT
TRBJ1-2 NA TRBV10-2 NA CATSPQTELYGYTF TGCGCCACCTCCCCCCAGACAGAGCTCTATGGCTACACCTTC
TRBJ1-2 NA TRBV10-3 NA CAIRARGLANYGYTF TGTGCCATCAGGGCCAGGGGTCTCGCTAACTATGGCTACACCTTC
TRBJ2-1 NA TRBV4-2 TRBD2 CASSQAGLAGNNEQFF TGTGCCAGCAGCCAAGCGGGACTAGCGGGGAACAATGAGCAGTTCTTC
TRBJ1-2 once TRBV24-1 TRBD1 CATSNYRGMNYGYTF TGTGCCACCAGCAACTACAGGGGAATGAACTATGGCTACACCTTC
TRBJ1-5 NA TRBV2 TRBD1 CASRGVQGTGHQPQHF TGTGCCAGCAGAGGAGTTCAGGGGACAGGGCATCAGCCCCAGCATTTT
TRBJ1-1 NA TRBV10-3 TRBD1 CAIRGTGINEAFF TGTGCCATCAGGGGGACAGGGATTAATGAAGCTTTCTTT
TRBJ1-1 NA TRBV9 NA CASSPGGGGGTEAFF TGTGCCAGCAGCCCCGGGGGGGGCGGAGGCACTGAAGCTTTCTTT
TRBJ1-1 NA TRBV15 TRBD1 CATSPERTGVTEAFF TGTGCCACCAGCCCCGAGAGGACAGGGGTCACTGAAGCTTTCTTT
TRBJ2-2 NA TRBV9 TRBD2 CASSARLAGTGELFF TGTGCCAGCAGTGCCCGACTAGCGGGTACCGGGGAGCTGTTTTTT
TRBJ2-3 NA TRBV9 NA CASSSRTNTDTQYF TGTGCCAGCAGCTCGCGAACCAACACAGATACGCAGTATTTT
TRBJ2-3 NA TRBV7-9 TRBD2 CASSPRGSGGDTQYF TGTGCCAGCAGCCCCCGGGGTAGCGGGGGAGATACGCAGTATTTT
TRBJ2-5 NA TRBV4-1 TRBD2 CASSQGGGSAFQETQYF TGCGCCAGCAGCCAAGGCGGGGGGTCAGCCTTCCAAGAGACCCAGTACTTC
TRBJ2-2 few TRBV13 NA CASSPVVGGRDTGELFF TGTGCCAGCAGCCCAGTGGTCGGGGGGCGAGACACCGGGGAGCTGTTTTTT
TRBJ1-6 NA TRBV6-1 NA CASSEHGRSSYNSPLHF TGTGCCAGCAGTGAACATGGCCGGAGCTCCTATAATTCACCCCTCCACTTT
TRBJ2-1 NA TRBV2 NA CASRAGNEQFF TGTGCCAGCCGGGCGGGAAATGAGCAGTTCTTC
TRBJ1-1 NA TRBV6-5 TRBD1 CASRDRGRGSTEAFF TGTGCCAGCAGGGACAGGGGGCGCGGGAGCACTGAAGCTTTCTTT
TRBJ1-2 NA TRBV10-3 NA CAIREDLRYGYTF TGTGCCATCAGGGAAGACTTGCGGTATGGCTACACCTTC
TRBJ1-5 few TRBV30 TRBD1 CAWSGGQGYQPQHF TGTGCCTGGAGTGGTGGACAGGGGTATCAGCCCCAGCATTTT
TRBJ1-4 NA TRBV18 TRBD1 CASSPRTGAYEKLFF TGTGCCAGCTCTCCCAGGACAGGGGCGTATGAAAAACTGTTTTTT
TRBJ2-5 NA TRBV2 NA CASSGQGGETQYF TGTGCCAGCAGTGGTCAGGGGGGAGAGACCCAGTACTTC
TRBJ2-1 NA TRBV3-1/TRBV3-2 NA CASSHVDGGEQFF TGTGCCAGCAGCCACGTAGATGGTGGTGAGCAGTTCTTC
TRBJ1-1 NA TRBV23-1 NA CASRAPPGCVDTEAFF TGCGCCAGCAGAGCCCCGCCGGGTTGCGTGGACACTGAAGCTTTCTTT
TRBJ1-1 NA TRBV27 NA CASSSQGGDTEAFF TGTGCCAGCAGTTCGCAGGGAGGGGACACTGAAGCTTTCTTT
TRBJ1-1 few TRBV29-1 NA CSYHSEAKAFF TGCAGCTATCATTCCGAGGCCAAAGCTTTCTTT
TRBJ1-2 NA TRBV2 NA CASTPSSGGGGYTF TGTGCCAGCACCCCTAGCTCCGGGGGGGGCGGCTACACCTTC
TRBJ1-4 NA TRBV11-2 TRBD1 CASSRGTGEKLFF TGTGCCAGCAGCCGAGGGACAGGTGAAAAACTGTTTTTT
TRBJ1-5 NA TRBV27 TRBD1 CASSLSRGQGNQPQHF TGTGCCAGCAGTTTATCGAGAGGACAGGGCAATCAGCCCCAGCATTTT
TRBJ1-6 NA TRBV9 NA CASSVGSSRHNSPLHF TGTGCCAGCAGCGTAGGATCGTCCAGGCATAATTCACCCCTCCACTTT
TRBJ1-5 once TRBV30 NA CAWTTSAGGNQPQHF TGTGCCTGGACCACGTCCGCAGGGGGCAATCAGCCCCAGCATTTT
TRBJ1-4 once TRBV14 NA CASSQGDLELNEKLFF TGTGCCAGCAGCCAAGGTGACTTAGAACTTAATGAAAAACTGTTTTTT
TRBJ1-2 NA TRBV9 NA CASSPGGHVNYGYTF TGTGCCAGCAGCCCTGGCGGTCACGTTAACTATGGCTACACCTTC